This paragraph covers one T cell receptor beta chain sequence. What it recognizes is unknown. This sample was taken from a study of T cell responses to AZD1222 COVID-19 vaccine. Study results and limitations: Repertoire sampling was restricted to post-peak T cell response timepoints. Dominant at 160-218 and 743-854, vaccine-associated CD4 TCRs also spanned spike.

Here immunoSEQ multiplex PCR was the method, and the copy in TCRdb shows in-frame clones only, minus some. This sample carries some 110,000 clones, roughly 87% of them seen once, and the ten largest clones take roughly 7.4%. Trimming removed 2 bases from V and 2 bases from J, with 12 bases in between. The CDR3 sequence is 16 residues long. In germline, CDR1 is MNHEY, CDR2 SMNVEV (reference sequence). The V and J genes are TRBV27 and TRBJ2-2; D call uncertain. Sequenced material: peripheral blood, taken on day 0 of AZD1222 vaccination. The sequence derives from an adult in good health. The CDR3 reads CASSLEAALNTGELFF. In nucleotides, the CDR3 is TGTGCCAGCAGTTTAGAGGCAGCGCTCAACACCGGGGAGCTGTTTTTT.